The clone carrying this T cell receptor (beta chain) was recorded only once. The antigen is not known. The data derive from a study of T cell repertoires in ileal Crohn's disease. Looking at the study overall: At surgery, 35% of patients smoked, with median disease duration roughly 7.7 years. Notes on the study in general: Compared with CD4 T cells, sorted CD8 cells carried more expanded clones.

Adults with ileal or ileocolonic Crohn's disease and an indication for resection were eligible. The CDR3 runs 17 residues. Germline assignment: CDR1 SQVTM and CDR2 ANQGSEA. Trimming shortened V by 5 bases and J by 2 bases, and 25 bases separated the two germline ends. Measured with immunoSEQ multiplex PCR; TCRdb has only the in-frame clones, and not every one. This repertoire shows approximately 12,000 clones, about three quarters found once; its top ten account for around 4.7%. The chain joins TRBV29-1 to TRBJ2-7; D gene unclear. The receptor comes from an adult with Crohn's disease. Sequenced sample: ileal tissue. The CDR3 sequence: CSVSKRSLASFTYEQYF. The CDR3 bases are TGCAGCGTTTCAAAGAGGAGTCTGGCCTCCTTCACCTACGAGCAGTACTTC.